This entry describes one T cell receptor (beta chain). Its target is unknown. The PCR ran on 60 Vbeta and 13 Jbeta primers. The protocol was immunoSEQ multiplex PCR, while the TCRdb copy is restricted to in-frame clones and leaves out a portion. The table shows over 150,000 clones, with approximately 83% occurring only once. The CDR3 is 14 residues long. V gave up 5 bases and J gave up 4 bases; unmatched junction bases: 7. Germline V gives CDR1 SNHLY, CDR2 FYNNEI. The data stem from a study of cytomegalovirus exposure and HLA in healthy donors. Regarding the study as a whole: An observed cluster of highly shared sequence variants was recorded as a likely sequencing artifact. A later analysis reportedly found that, within productive TCRs, an Asian-associated ancestry cluster had fewer N-insertions than the mean observed across the roughly 730 donors.

Healthy bone marrow donors made up the donors. Though probably carrying unrecorded immune exposures, donors were nominally healthy at sampling. The sample consisted of PBMCs. This clonotype was obtained from a boy aged 2 to 10 in good health and CMV-seronegative. This chain joins TRBV2 and TRBJ1-1; the match to TRBD1 covers 7 bases. This CDR3 reads CASSLSRGTTEAFF. The DNA of the CDR3 is TGTGCCAGCAGTTTATCCAGGGGGACCACTGAAGCTTTCTTT.